The clone carrying this T cell receptor (beta chain) was seen once. What it binds is not known. Germline V gene lookup returns CDR1 SNHLY and CDR2 FYNNEI. The CDR3 length is 14 residues. After removal of 4 bases from V and 4 bases from J, the junction contained 2 bases not matched to a gene. Researchers ran the PCR with 60 Vbeta and 13 Jbeta primers. TCRdb's copy holds only in-frame clones and misses some; the assay was immunoSEQ multiplex PCR. This sample has over 150,000 clones, with 75% to 90% found just once. This specimen belongs to a study of cytomegalovirus exposure and HLA in healthy donors. Study-wide points: Confirmation in vitro established that three CMV-associated chains were specific for CMV antigens.

The sample consisted of PBMCs. The rearrangement joins TRBV2 to TRBJ2-5, with 11 bases lining up with TRBD2. This TCR derives from a man aged 50-60 years in good health and CMV-seronegative. In nucleotides, the CDR3 is TGTGCCAGCAGTGTAACTAGCGGGAGAGAGACCCAGTACTTC. Protein sequence: CASSVTSGRETQYF.